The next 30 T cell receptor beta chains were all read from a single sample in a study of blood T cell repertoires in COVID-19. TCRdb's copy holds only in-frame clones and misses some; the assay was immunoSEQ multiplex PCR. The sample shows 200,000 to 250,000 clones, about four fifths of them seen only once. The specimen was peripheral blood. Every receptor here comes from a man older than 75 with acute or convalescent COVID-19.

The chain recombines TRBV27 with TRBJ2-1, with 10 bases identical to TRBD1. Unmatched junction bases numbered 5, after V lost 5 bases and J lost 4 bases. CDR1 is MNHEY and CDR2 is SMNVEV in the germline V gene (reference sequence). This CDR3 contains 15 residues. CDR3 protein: CASSPWTGGYNEQFF. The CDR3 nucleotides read TGTGCCAGCAGTCCGTGGACAGGGGGGTACAATGAGCAGTTCTTC.

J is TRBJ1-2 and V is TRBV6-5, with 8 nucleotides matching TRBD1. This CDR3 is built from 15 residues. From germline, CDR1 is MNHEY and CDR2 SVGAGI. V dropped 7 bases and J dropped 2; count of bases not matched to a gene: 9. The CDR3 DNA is TGTGCCAGCACTTCACGCGGACAGGGCAACTATGGCTACACCTTC. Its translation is CASTSRGQGNYGYTF.

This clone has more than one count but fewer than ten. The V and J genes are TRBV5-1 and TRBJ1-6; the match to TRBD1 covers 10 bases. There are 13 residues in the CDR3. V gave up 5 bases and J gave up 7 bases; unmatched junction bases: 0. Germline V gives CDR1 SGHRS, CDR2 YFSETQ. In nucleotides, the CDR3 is TGCGCCAGCAGGGGACAGGGGAATTCACCCCTCCACTTT. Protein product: CASRGQGNSPLHF.

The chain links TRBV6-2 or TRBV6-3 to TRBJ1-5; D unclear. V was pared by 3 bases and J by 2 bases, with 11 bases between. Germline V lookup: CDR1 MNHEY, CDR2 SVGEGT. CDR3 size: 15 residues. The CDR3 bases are TGTGCCAGCAGTTATGAGGGTTTTGGCAATCAGCCCCAGCATTTT. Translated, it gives CASSYEGFGNQPQHF.

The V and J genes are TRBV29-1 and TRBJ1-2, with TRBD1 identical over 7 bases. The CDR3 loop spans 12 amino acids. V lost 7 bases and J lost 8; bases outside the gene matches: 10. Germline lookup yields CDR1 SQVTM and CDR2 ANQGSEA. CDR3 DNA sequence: TGCAGCGCCCAGAGGACAGGCGTAGGCTACACCTTC. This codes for CSAQRTGVGYTF.

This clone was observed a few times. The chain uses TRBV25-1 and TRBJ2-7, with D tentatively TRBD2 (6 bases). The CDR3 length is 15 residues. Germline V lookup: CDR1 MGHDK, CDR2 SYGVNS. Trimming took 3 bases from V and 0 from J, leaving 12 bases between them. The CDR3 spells CASSDFAGSSYEQYF. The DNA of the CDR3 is TGTGCCAGCAGTGATTTTGCGGGATCCTCCTACGAGCAGTACTTC.

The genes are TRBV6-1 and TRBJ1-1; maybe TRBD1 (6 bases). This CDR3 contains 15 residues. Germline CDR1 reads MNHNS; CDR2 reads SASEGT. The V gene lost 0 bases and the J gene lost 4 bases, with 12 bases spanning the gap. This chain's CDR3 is CASSEAWGGGTEAFF. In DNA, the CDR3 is TGTGCCAGCAGTGAAGCGTGGGGGGGCGGCACTGAAGCTTTCTTT.

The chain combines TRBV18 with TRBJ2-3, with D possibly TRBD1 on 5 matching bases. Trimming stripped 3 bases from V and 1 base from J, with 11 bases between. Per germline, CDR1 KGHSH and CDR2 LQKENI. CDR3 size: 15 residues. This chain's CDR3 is CASSPRVQGTDTQYF. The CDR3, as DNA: TGTGCCAGCTCACCCCGGGTACAGGGCACAGATACGCAGTATTTT.

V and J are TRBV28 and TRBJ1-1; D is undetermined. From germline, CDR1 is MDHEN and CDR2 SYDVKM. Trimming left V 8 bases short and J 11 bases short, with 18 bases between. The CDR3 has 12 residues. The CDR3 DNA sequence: TGTGCCAGCGGCCTCCAACCAGGTGTTGCTTTCTTT. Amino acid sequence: CASGLQPGVAFF.

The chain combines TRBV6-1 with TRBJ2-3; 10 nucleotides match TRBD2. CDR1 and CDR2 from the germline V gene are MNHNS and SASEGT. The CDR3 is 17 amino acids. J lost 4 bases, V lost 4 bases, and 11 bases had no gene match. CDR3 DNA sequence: TGTGCCAGCAGTGGGGGGAGTAGCGGGAGGACTTCAGATACGCAGTATTTT. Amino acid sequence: CASSGGSSGRTSDTQYF.

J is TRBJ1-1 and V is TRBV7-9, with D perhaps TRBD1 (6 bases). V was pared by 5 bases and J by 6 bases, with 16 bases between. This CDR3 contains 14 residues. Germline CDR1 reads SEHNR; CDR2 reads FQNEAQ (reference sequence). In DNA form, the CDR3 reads TGTGCCAGCAGCCTGGTTACAGGGAGGGCTGAAGCTTTCTTT. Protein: CASSLVTGRAEAFF.

For the CDR3, the DNA is TGTGCCAGTAGTTTACCAGGGGGAAACTATGGCTACACCTTC. It translates to CASSLPGGNYGYTF. The chain combines TRBV19 with TRBJ1-2, with TRBD1 matching 7 bases. Germline lookup yields CDR1 LNHDA and CDR2 SQIVND (reference sequence). Trimming removed 5 bases from V and 2 bases from J; junction bases left unmatched: 5. This CDR3 region has 14 residues.

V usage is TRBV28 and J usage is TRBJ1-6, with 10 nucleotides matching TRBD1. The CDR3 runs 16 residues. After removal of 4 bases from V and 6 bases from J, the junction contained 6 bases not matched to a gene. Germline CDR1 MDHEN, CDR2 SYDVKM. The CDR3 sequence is CASSSSGTGVNSPLHF. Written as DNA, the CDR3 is TGTGCCAGCAGTTCTTCCGGGACAGGGGTTAATTCACCCCTCCACTTT.

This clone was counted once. The DNA for the CDR3 is TGTGCCAGCAGCTTAGTGGGGGGGCGTATTTCACCCCTCCACTTT. This gives the protein CASSLVGGRISPLHF. The chain combines TRBV7-9 with TRBJ1-6; possibly TRBD1 for D (6 bases). Germline CDR1 and CDR2: SEHNR and FQNEAQ (reference sequence). The V gene lost 1 base and the J gene lost 9 bases, with 13 bases spanning the gap. The CDR3 has 15 amino acids.

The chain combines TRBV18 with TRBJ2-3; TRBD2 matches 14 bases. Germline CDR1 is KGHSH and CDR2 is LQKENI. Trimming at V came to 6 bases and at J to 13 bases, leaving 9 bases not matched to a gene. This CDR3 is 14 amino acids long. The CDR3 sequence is CASSRTSGGLLEYF. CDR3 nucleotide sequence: TGTGCCAGCTCGCGGACTAGCGGGGGGCTCCTCGAGTATTTT.

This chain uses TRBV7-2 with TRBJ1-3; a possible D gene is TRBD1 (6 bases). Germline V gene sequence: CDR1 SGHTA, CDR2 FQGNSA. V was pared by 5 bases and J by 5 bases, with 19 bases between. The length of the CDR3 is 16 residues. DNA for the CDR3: TGTGCCAGCAGCCCAGATACAGGGTTTTTAAGAAACACCATATATTTT. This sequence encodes CASSPDTGFLRNTIYF. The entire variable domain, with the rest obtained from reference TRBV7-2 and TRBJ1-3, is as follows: GAGVSQSPSNKVTEKGKDVELRCDPISGHTALYWYRQSLGQGLEFLIYFQGNSAPDKSGLPSDRFSAERTGGSVSTLTIQRTQQEDSAVYLCASSPDTGFLRNTIYFGEGSWLTVV.

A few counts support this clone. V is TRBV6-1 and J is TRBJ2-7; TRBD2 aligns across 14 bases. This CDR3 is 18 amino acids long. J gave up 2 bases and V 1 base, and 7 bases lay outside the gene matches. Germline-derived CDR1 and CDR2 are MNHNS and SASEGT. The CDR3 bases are TGTGCCAGCAGTGAAGGAAGACTAGCGGGAGGGGGACCCTACGAGCAGTACTTC. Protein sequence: CASSEGRLAGGGPYEQYF.

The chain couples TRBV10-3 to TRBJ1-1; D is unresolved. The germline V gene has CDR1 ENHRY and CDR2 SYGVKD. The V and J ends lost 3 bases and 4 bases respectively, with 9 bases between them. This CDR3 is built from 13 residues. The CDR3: CAISEYRSTEAFF. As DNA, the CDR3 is TGTGCCATCAGTGAATATAGGAGCACTGAAGCTTTCTTT.

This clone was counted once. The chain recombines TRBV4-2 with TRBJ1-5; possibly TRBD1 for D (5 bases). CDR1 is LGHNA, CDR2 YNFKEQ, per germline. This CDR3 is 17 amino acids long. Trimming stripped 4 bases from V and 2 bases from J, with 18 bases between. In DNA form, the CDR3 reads TGTGCCAGCAGCCCTGACCCCCGGGTCAGGGGCAATCAGCCCCAGCATTTT. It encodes CASSPDPRVRGNQPQHF.

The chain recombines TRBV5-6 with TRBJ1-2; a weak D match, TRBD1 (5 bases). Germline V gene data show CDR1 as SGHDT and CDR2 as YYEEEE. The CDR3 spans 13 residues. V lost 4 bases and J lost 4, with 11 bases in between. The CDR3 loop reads CASSPRAVYGYTF. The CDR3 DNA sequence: TGTGCCAGCAGCCCCAGGGCGGTCTATGGCTACACCTTC.

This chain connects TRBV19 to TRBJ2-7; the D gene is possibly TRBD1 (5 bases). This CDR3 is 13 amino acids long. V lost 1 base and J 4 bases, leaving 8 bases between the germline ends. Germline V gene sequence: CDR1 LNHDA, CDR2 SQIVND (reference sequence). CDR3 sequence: CASSIGTPYEQYF. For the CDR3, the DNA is TGTGCCAGTAGTATAGGGACACCTTACGAGCAGTACTTC. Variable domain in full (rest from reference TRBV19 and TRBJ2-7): DGGITQSPKYLFRKEGQNVTLSCEQNLNHDAMYWYRQDPGQGLRLIYYSQIVNDFQKGDIAEGYSVSREKKESFPLTVTSAQKNPTAFYLCASSIGTPYEQYFGPGTRLTVT.

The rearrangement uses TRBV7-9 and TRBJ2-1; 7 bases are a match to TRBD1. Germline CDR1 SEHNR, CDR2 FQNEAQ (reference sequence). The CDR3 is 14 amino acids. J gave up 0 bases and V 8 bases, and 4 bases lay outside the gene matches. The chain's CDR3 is CASPDRDSYNEQFF. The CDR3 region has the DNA TGTGCCAGCCCTGACAGGGACTCCTACAATGAGCAGTTCTTC.

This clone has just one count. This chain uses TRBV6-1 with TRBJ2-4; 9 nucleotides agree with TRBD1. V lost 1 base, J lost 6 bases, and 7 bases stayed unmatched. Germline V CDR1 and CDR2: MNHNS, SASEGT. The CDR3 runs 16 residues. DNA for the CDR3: TGTGCCAGCAGTGAAGTCCGGGGACAGGGAAGAAACATTCAGTACTTC. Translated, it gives CASSEVRGQGRNIQYF.

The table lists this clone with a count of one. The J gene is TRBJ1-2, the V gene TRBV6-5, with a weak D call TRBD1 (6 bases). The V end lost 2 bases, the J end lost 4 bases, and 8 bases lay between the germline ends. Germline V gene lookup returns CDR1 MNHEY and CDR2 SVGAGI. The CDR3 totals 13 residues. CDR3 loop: CASSYRGGYGYTF. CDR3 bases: TGTGCCAGCAGTTACCGAGGGGGCTATGGCTACACCTTC.

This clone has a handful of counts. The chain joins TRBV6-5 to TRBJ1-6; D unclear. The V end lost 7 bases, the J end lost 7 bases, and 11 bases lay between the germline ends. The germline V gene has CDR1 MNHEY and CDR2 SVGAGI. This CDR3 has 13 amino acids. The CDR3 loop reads CASKLRSNSPLHF. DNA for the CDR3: TGTGCCAGCAAGTTACGGAGCAATTCACCCCTCCACTTT.

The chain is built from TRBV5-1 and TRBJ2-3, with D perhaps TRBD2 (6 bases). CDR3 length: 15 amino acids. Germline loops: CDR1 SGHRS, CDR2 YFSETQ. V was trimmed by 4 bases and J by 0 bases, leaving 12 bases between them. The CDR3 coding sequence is TGCGCCAGCAGCGCTCGACTAGGGAGCACAGATACGCAGTATTTT. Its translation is CASSARLGSTDTQYF.

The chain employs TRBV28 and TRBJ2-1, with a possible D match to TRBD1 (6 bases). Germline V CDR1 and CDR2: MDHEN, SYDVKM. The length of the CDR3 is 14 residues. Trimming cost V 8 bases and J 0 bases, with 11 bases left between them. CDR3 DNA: TGTGCCAGCCGCCAGGGGAGCTCCTACAATGAGCAGTTCTTC. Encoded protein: CASRQGSSYNEQFF.

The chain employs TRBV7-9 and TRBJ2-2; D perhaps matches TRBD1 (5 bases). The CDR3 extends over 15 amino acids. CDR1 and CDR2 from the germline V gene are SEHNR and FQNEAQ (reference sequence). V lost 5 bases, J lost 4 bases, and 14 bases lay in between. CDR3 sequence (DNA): TGTGCCAGCAGCCTGGTTAGGGGTTCCACCGGGGAGCTGTTTTTT. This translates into CASSLVRGSTGELFF.

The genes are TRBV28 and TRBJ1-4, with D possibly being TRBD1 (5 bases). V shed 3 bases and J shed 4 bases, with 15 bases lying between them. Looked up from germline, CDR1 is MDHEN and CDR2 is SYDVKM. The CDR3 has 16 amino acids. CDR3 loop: CASSLAPGRGNEKLFF. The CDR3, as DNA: TGTGCCAGCAGTTTGGCCCCAGGGCGAGGTAATGAAAAACTGTTTTTT.

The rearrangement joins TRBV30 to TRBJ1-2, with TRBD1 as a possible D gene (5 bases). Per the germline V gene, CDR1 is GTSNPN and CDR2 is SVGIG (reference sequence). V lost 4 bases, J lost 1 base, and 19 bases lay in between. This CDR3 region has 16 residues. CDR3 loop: CAWNVVNRRNNYGYTF. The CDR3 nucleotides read TGTGCCTGGAACGTCGTGAACAGGAGAAATAACTATGGCTACACCTTC.